These 15 T cell receptor beta chains share one sample of origin, sequenced in a study of blood T cell repertoires in COVID-19. Profiled with immunoSEQ multiplex PCR; TCRdb holds only in-frame clones, not every one. The repertoire holds about 51,000 clones, with about 82% as singletons. The sample comprised peripheral blood. These receptors were taken from an elderly man with active COVID-19.

This chain joins TRBV3-1 (or the pseudogene TRBV3-2) and TRBJ2-7; D perhaps matches TRBD2 (6 bases). Germline loops: CDR1 LGHDT, CDR2 YNNKEL (reference sequence). The CDR3 contains 15 residues. Trimming stripped 3 bases from V and 2 bases from J, with 14 bases between. CDR3 residues: CASSHYSGAAYEQYF. The CDR3 region has the DNA TGTGCCAGCAGCCATTATAGCGGAGCTGCCTACGAGCAGTACTTC.

The chain combines TRBV5-1 with TRBJ2-3; the D gene is possibly TRBD1 (6 bases). The V end was cut by 7 bases, the J end by 3 bases, with 18 bases between. CDR1 is SGHRS and CDR2 is YFSETQ in the germline V gene. The CDR3 runs to 15 residues. This CDR3 is CASHKGEIQTDTQYF. Here the CDR3 DNA reads TGCGCCAGCCATAAGGGGGAGATCCAAACAGATACGCAGTATTTT.

The genes are TRBV7-2 and TRBJ2-5; TRBD1 might be the D (6 bases). The germline gives CDR1 SGHTA, CDR2 FQGNSA. CDR3 length: 15 amino acids. V was shortened by 1 base and J by 10 bases, with 19 bases between the two germline ends. The CDR3 region has the DNA TGTGCCAGCAGCTTAGGGATGGGGGCTAGGGGCTTCCAGTACTTC. Encoded protein: CASSLGMGARGFQYF.

The CDR3 region has the DNA TGTGCCAGCAGAGGACAGGGTGTGAATGAGCAGTTCTTC. Translating it yields CASRGQGVNEQFF. The gene calls are TRBV27 and TRBJ2-1; 8 nucleotides align to TRBD1. CDR1 and CDR2 from the germline V gene are MNHEY and SMNVEV (reference sequence). The CDR3 spans 13 residues. The V gene end was trimmed by 6 bases and the J gene end by 7 bases; junction bases not matched to a gene: 5.

The chain employs TRBV5-1 and TRBJ2-6; the match to TRBD2 covers 10 bases. The CDR3 has 22 residues. In germline, CDR1 is SGHRS, CDR2 YFSETQ. J was trimmed by 0 bases and V by 0 bases; bases with no gene match: 15. This chain's CDR3 is CASSLEASSGSVRGSGANVLTF. In DNA form, the CDR3 reads TGCGCCAGCAGCTTGGAGGCGTCTAGCGGGAGTGTCCGAGGCTCTGGGGCCAACGTCCTGACTTTC.

V is TRBV7-2 and J is TRBJ2-5; 10 nucleotides match TRBD2. Germline trimming cut 5 bases from V and 5 bases from J; bases unmatched to any gene: 5. The CDR3 has 14 residues. The germline V gene has CDR1 SGHTA and CDR2 FQGNSA. The CDR3 bases are TGTGCCAGCAGCAAGCGGGAGGGCCTCGAGACCCAGTACTTC. This gives the protein CASSKREGLETQYF.

This chain links TRBV19 with TRBJ1-2; maybe TRBD1 (6 bases). The CDR3 sequence is 17 residues long. Germline V gives CDR1 LNHDA, CDR2 SQIVND (reference sequence). The V end lost 3 bases, the J end lost 0 bases, and 17 bases lay between the germline ends. The CDR3 DNA follows: TGTGCCAGTAGTATTCGACCCAGGGGTCGGGCTAACTATGGCTACACCTTC. It encodes CASSIRPRGRANYGYTF.

The V gene is TRBV5-6, the J gene TRBJ2-3; 7 nucleotides match TRBD1. Trimming at V came to 3 bases and at J to 2 bases, leaving 9 bases not matched to a gene. Germline V gene sequence: CDR1 SGHDT, CDR2 YYEEEE. The CDR3 length is 16 residues. CDR3 coding DNA: TGTGCCAGCAGCTATTTGACAGGGTCGGTCACAGATACGCAGTATTTT. Translation: CASSYLTGSVTDTQYF.

The rearrangement joins TRBV5-7 to TRBJ2-2; a possible D gene is TRBD1 (6 bases). TRBV5-7 is assigned to the ORF class and has an uncertain function. Trimming shortened V by 3 bases and J by 0 bases, and 9 bases separated the two germline ends. The CDR3 is 15 amino acids. CDR3 DNA sequence: TGTGCCAGCAGCTCGGGACACCCGAACACCGGGGAGCTGTTTTTT. Encoded protein: CASSSGHPNTGELFF.

The genes are TRBV7-3 and TRBJ2-1; TRBD1 matches at 8 bases. CDR3 length equals 14 residues. The J segment lost 8 bases and the V segment lost 3 bases, leaving 6 bases of the junction unmatched. Germline V gene lookup returns CDR1 SGHTA and CDR2 FQGTGA. CDR3 sequence: CASSLTGDRHEQFF. CDR3 DNA sequence: TGTGCCAGCAGCTTGACAGGGGATAGACATGAGCAGTTCTTC. The whole variable domain, filled in from reference TRBV7-3 and TRBJ2-1, reads GAGVSQTPSNKVTEKGKYVELRCDPISGHTALYWYRQSLGQGPEFLIYFQGTGAADDSGLPNDRFFAVRPEGSVSTLKIQRTERGDSAVYLCASSLTGDRHEQFFGPGTRLTVL.

The V and J genes are TRBV4-3 and TRBJ2-2; 11 nucleotides match TRBD2. The CDR3 has 17 amino acids. After removal of 0 bases from V and 4 bases from J, the junction contained 4 bases not matched to a gene. Per the germline V gene, CDR1 is LGHNA and CDR2 is YSLEER. The CDR3 loop is CASSQDISGRGTGELFF. The DNA for the CDR3 is TGCGCCAGCAGCCAAGATATTAGCGGGAGGGGCACCGGGGAGCTGTTTTTT.

This clone appeared a single time. The rearrangement joins TRBV7-2 to TRBJ2-7, with D unresolved. The CDR3 sequence is 12 residues long. CDR1 is SGHTA and CDR2 is FQGNSA in the germline V gene. The V gene lost 5 bases and the J gene lost 2 bases, with 7 bases spanning the gap. The CDR3 region has the DNA TGTGCCAGCAGCGTACTACCCTACGAGCAGTACTTC. As protein: CASSVLPYEQYF.

The V and J genes are TRBV9 and TRBJ2-1; 9 bases are shared with TRBD1. Germline CDR1 reads SGDLS; CDR2 reads YYNGEE. The CDR3 totals 15 residues. The ends lost 3 bases at V and 3 bases at J; junction bases unmatched: 4. CDR3 loop: CASSADRGIYNEQFF. CDR3 nucleotides: TGTGCCAGCAGCGCCGACAGGGGGATCTACAATGAGCAGTTCTTC.

The chain has TRBV7-2 and TRBJ1-2; 8 bases fit TRBD1. The V segment lost 5 bases and the J segment 8 bases; nucleotides outside the gene matches: 7. Per the germline V gene, CDR1 is SGHTA and CDR2 is FQGNSA. The CDR3 has 13 residues. The CDR3 here is CASSRSDREGYTF. CDR3 bases: TGTGCCAGCAGCCGCTCGGACAGGGAGGGCTACACCTTC.

A note on this clone: One end of the junction fails to match germline, which may point to a read error. This chain connects TRBV14 to TRBJ2-7; a possible D gene is TRBD2 (5 bases). This CDR3 has 15 amino acids. Germline-derived CDR1 and CDR2 are SGHDN and FVKESK. The CDR3 nucleotides are TGTGCCAGCAGCCAGATGTTCCTAGCATCCTCCGAGCAGTACTTC. This gives the protein CASSQMFLASSEQYF.